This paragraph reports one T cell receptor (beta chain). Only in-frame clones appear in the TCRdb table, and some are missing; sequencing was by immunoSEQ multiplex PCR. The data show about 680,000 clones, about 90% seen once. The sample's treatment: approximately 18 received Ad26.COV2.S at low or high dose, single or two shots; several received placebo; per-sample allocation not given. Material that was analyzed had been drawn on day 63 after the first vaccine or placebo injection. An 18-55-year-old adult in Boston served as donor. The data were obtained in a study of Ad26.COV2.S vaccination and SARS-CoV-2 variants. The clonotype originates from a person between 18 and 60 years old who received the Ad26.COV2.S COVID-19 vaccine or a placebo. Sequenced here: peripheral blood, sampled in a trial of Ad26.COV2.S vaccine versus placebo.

The CDR3 reads CASSQLPGQGAYEQYF. CDR3 nucleotide sequence: TGTGCCAGCAGCCAACTTCCGGGACAGGGGGCCTACGAGCAGTACTTC. The V and J genes are TRBV14 and TRBJ2-7, with 11 bases that match TRBD1. The CDR3 has 16 amino acids. J lost 2 bases, V lost 2 bases, and 5 bases had no gene match. Per germline, CDR1 SGHDN and CDR2 FVKESK.